Presented here are 8 T cell receptor beta chains from one specimen sequenced in a study of blood T cell repertoires in COVID-19. Sequencing used immunoSEQ multiplex PCR; TCRdb keeps in-frame clones, though not all of them. The data contain approximately 270,000 clones, approximately 86% of them seen just once; the ten biggest clones take up approximately 9%. Input material: peripheral blood. These TCRs come from a man in his forties with active or convalescent COVID-19.

The chain combines TRBV7-3 with TRBJ1-1; D is unresolved. The CDR3 runs to 13 residues. Germline-derived CDR1 and CDR2 are SGHTA and FQGTGA. V was cut by 6 bases and J by 5 bases, with 13 bases left in between. CDR3 DNA sequence: TGTGCCAGCAGATCAAATTTCGGGACTGAAGCTTTCTTT. It encodes CASRSNFGTEAFF.

The count of this clone is one. Distinct nucleotide sequences in the sample also encode this CDR3. The CDR3 region has the DNA TGTGCCAGCTCTGGGACAGATTATGGCTACACCTTC. Its protein product is CASSGTDYGYTF. This chain joins TRBV28 and TRBJ1-2; TRBD1 matches at 7 bases. The V gene's germline CDR1 is MDHEN and CDR2 SYDVKM. With V trimmed by 8 bases and J by 5 bases, 5 bases remained unmatched. The CDR3 contains 12 residues.

This sequence joins TRBV14 and TRBJ1-4; tentative D call: TRBD1 (5 bases). The V gene lost 4 bases and the J gene lost 8 bases, with 11 bases spanning the gap. The CDR3 contains 13 residues. CDR1 is SGHDN, CDR2 FVKESK, per germline. CDR3 bases: TGTGCCAGCAGCCGAGAGACAGCGGAAAAACTGTTTTTT. Its protein is CASSRETAEKLFF.

This chain links TRBV3-1 (or the pseudogene TRBV3-2) with TRBJ2-1, with a weak D call TRBD1 (5 bases). CDR1 is LGHDT and CDR2 is YNNKEL in the germline V gene (reference sequence). V gave up 1 base and J gave up 7 bases, with 8 bases separating them. The CDR3 is made up of 13 amino acids. The CDR3 region has the DNA TGTGCCAGCAGCCAAGTAGCAGGGAATGAGCAGTTCTTC. Its translation is CASSQVAGNEQFF.

The chain employs TRBV9 and TRBJ1-2; D gene ambiguous. CDR3 length: 16 residues. Germline CDR1 is SGDLS and CDR2 is YYNGEE. Trimming pared 0 bases from V and 0 bases from J, leaving 12 bases between. The CDR3 sequence: CASSVGGPAANYGYTF. The DNA of the CDR3 is TGTGCCAGCAGCGTAGGCGGGCCCGCCGCTAACTATGGCTACACCTTC.

This chain uses TRBV2 with TRBJ2-5; a weak D match, TRBD2 (7 bases). Trimming took off 3 bases at V and 5 bases at J, with 13 bases between the two ends. There are 14 residues in the CDR3. The germline V gene has CDR1 SNHLY and CDR2 FYNNEI. CDR3 in amino acids: CASSEGRGGETQYF. CDR3 sequence (DNA): TGTGCCAGCAGTGAGGGCAGGGGAGGGGAGACCCAGTACTTC.

With regard to this clone: Distinct nucleotide sequences in the sample also encode this CDR3. This chain links TRBV29-1 with TRBJ1-5; 8 bases are shared with TRBD1. The CDR3 totals 12 residues. Germline CDR1 and CDR2: SQVTM and ANQGSEA. J gave up 2 bases and V 6 bases, and 0 bases lay outside the gene matches. CDR3 DNA: TGCAGCGTGGGACAGGGCAATCAGCCCCAGCATTTT. Its protein is CSVGQGNQPQHF.

The chain recombines TRBV19 with TRBJ1-5; unclear D gene. The germline gives CDR1 LNHDA, CDR2 SQIVND (reference sequence). The CDR3 covers 14 residues. V gave up 5 bases and J gave up 9 bases, with 17 bases separating them. CDR3 nucleotides: TGTGCCAGTAGTGTAGGGCCCAATTATCGGCCCCAGCATTTT. Translated, it gives CASSVGPNYRPQHF.